This TCR beta chain was found in a study of blood T cell repertoires in COVID-19. For the study at large: The United States, Italy and Spain were the sources of the acute and convalescent COVID-19 samples. From T cells, B-cell-depleted T cells, or PBMCs came the material, which was cDNA or gDNA.

Clones were sequenced by immunoSEQ multiplex PCR, and TCRdb holds only the in-frame ones, with some missing. The sample lists over 150,000 clones, roughly 80% occurring once. Germline V CDR1 and CDR2: SNHLY, FYNNEI. Trimming stripped 4 bases from V and 5 bases from J, with 17 bases between. This CDR3 spans 15 amino acids. The clonotype was recovered from a man aged 80 or over with acute or convalescent COVID-19. The sample taken for sequencing was peripheral blood. The rearrangement links TRBV2 to TRBJ1-2, with D uncertain. The CDR3 nucleotides read TGTGCCAGCAGTGGAGGAGGACCAACTATGTATGGCTACACCTTC. As protein: CASSGGGPTMYGYTF.